These 9 T cell receptor beta chains share one sample of origin, sequenced in a study of blood T cell repertoires in COVID-19. Sequencing used immunoSEQ multiplex PCR; TCRdb keeps in-frame clones, though not all of them. The sample lists roughly 150,000 clones; 80% to 90% were seen once. Sequenced sample: peripheral blood. The receptors derive from a woman between 65 and 79 years old who had recovered from COVID-19.

The genes are TRBV4-1 and TRBJ2-7; D remains unclear. This CDR3 is 14 amino acids long. Trimming left V 2 bases short and J 2 bases short, with 10 bases between. Germline CDR1 and CDR2: MGHRA and YSYEKL. The CDR3 sequence: CASSQTLGPYEQYF. The CDR3 region has the DNA TGCGCCAGCAGCCAAACCCTAGGCCCCTACGAGCAGTACTTC.

The chain employs TRBV7-3 and TRBJ2-3; 8 bases map to TRBD2. Germline V gives CDR1 SGHTA, CDR2 FQGTGA. There are 16 residues in the CDR3. V lost 5 bases to trimming and J lost 1 base; unmatched junction nucleotides: 8. The CDR3 protein is CASSPGGRGGTDTQYF. The CDR3 nucleotides read TGTGCCAGCAGCCCCGGGGGGCGGGGGGGCACAGATACGCAGTATTTT. Together with reference TRBV7-3 and TRBJ2-3, the CDR3 gives the full variable domain: GAGVSQTPSNKVTEKGKYVELRCDPISGHTALYWYRQSLGQGPEFLIYFQGTGAADDSGLPNDRFFAVRPEGSVSTLKIQRTERGDSAVYLCASSPGGRGGTDTQYFGPGTRLTVL.

The chain is built from TRBV6-6 and TRBJ1-4; D call uncertain. Germline loops: CDR1 MNHNY, CDR2 SVGAGI (reference sequence). V shed 0 bases and J shed 3 bases, with 8 bases lying between them. This CDR3 is 15 amino acids long. CDR3 sequence reads: CASSYSGSPNEKLFF. The CDR3 DNA reads as TGTGCCAGCAGTTACTCGGGCAGTCCTAATGAAAAACTGTTTTTT.

The rearrangement joins TRBV9 to TRBJ1-1, with 12 positions matching TRBD1. Trimming cost V 0 bases and J 4 bases; bases outside gene matches: 4. CDR3 length: 16 amino acids. Germline assignment: CDR1 SGDLS and CDR2 YYNGEE. CDR3 loop: CASSVVGTGGRTEAFF. CDR3 sequence (DNA): TGTGCCAGCAGCGTAGTCGGGACAGGGGGCCGCACTGAAGCTTTCTTT.

This sequence joins TRBV12-3 or TRBV12-4 and TRBJ1-2; D call uncertain. The CDR3 runs 13 residues. Deletions cut 5 bases from V and 6 bases from J, with 13 bases between. In DNA, the CDR3 is TGTGCCAGCAGTGGGAGGGTTCCAAATGGCTACACCTTC. It translates to CASSGRVPNGYTF.

This clone occurred once. This CDR3 is CASSPGTGGKLFF. The CDR3 DNA is TGTGCCAGCTCACCAGGGACAGGGGGGAAACTGTTTTTT. The rearrangement joins TRBV18 to TRBJ1-4; TRBD1 matches at 11 bases. Germline V lookup: CDR1 KGHSH, CDR2 LQKENI. The V and J ends lost 2 bases and 11 bases, in that order; junction bases with no gene match: 1. The CDR3 has 13 amino acids.

The chain combines TRBV6-1 with TRBJ1-5; 9 nucleotides line up with TRBD1. Germline CDR1 and CDR2: MNHNS and SASEGT. The CDR3 is made up of 15 amino acids. With V trimmed by 4 bases and J by 5 bases, 6 bases remained unmatched. CDR3 sequence: CASSGGTGRHQPQHF. In DNA, the CDR3 is TGTGCCAGCAGTGGGGGGACAGGGCGGCATCAGCCCCAGCATTTT.

J is TRBJ1-1 and V is TRBV4-2; D ambiguous. The CDR3 runs 15 residues. V gave up 4 bases and J gave up 11 bases, with 23 bases separating them. Germline V lookup: CDR1 LGHNA, CDR2 YNFKEQ. CDR3 DNA: TGTGCCAGCAGCCCAACCCGGGAGGAGGCGGGGTTGGCTTTCTTT. It yields the protein CASSPTREEAGLAFF.

The chain is built from TRBV7-8 and TRBJ1-1; D perhaps matches TRBD1 (6 bases). The V gene's germline CDR1 is SGHVS and CDR2 FQNEAQ. The V gene lost 1 base and the J gene lost 10 bases, with 13 bases spanning the gap. This CDR3 is built from 13 residues. The CDR3 DNA sequence: TGTGCCAGCAGCTTAGGGCAGGGGAGTGGAGCTTTCTTT. This codes for CASSLGQGSGAFF.